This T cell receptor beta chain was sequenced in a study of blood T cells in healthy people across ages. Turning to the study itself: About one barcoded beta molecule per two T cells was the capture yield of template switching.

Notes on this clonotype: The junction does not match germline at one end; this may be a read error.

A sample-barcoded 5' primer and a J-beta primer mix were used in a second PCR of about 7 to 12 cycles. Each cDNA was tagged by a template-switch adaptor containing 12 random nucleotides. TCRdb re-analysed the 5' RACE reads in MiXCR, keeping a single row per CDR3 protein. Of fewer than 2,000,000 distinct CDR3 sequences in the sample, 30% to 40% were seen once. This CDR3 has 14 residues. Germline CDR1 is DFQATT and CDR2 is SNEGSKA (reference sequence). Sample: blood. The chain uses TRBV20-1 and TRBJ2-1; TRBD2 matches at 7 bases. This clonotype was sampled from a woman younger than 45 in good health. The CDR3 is CSAKAGSSYNEQFF. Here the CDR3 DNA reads TGCAGTGCTAAAGCGGGGAGCTCCTACAACGAGCAGTTCTTC.